The 22 T cell receptor beta chains below come from one sample, sequenced in a study of T cell responses to AZD1222 COVID-19 vaccine. Profiled with immunoSEQ multiplex PCR; TCRdb holds only in-frame clones, not every one. This table has more than 100,000 clones, nearly 90% appearing once. The sequenced sample was peripheral blood, obtained on day 0 of AZD1222 vaccination. The origin of the receptors is an adult in good health.

Here the CDR3 DNA reads TGTGCCACCTCACGGGGTGGCGACACTGAAGCTTTCTTT. Translating gives CATSRGGDTEAFF. The rearrangement joins TRBV6-5 to TRBJ1-1; the D is unclear. V was clipped by 10 bases and J by 3 bases, with 15 bases between them. This CDR3 region has 13 residues. Per germline, CDR1 MNHEY and CDR2 SVGAGI.

The CDR3 here is CASSWGQGNYEQYF. The DNA of the CDR3 is TGTGCCAGCAGCTGGGGACAGGGTAACTACGAGCAGTACTTC. The V call is TRBV5-6, the J call TRBJ2-7; 9 bases align to TRBD1. Germline lookup yields CDR1 SGHDT and CDR2 YYEEEE. CDR3 length: 14 amino acids. V shed 3 bases and J 3 bases; nucleotides not matched to a gene: 4. Full variable domain (missing parts from reference TRBV5-6 and TRBJ2-7): DAGVTQSPTHLIKTRGQQVTLRCSPKSGHDTVSWYQQALGQGPQFIFQYYEEEERQRGNFPDRFSGHQFPNYSSELNVNALLLGDSALYLCASSWGQGNYEQYFGPGTRLTVT.

The rearrangement links TRBV6-6 to TRBJ1-3; no definite D call. CDR1 and CDR2 (germline): MNHNY, SVGAGI (reference sequence). Trimming shortened V by 0 bases and J by 4 bases, and 10 bases separated the two germline ends. The CDR3 contains 15 residues. The CDR3, as DNA: TGTGCCAGCAGTTACTCCCTCCGGGAGGGAAACACCATATATTTT. Protein: CASSYSLREGNTIYF.

The chain links TRBV7-2 to TRBJ1-1; weak D call: TRBD1 (6 bases). The CDR3 sequence is 15 residues long. V gave up 5 bases and J gave up 1 base, with 14 bases separating them. CDR1 and CDR2 (germline): SGHTA, FQGNSA. In DNA form, the CDR3 reads TGTGCCAGCAGCCCCCAGACAGGTTGGAACACTGAAGCTTTCTTT. Protein sequence: CASSPQTGWNTEAFF.

The CDR3 protein is CASRGEGGYTF. The CDR3, as DNA: TGCGCCAGCAGAGGGGAGGGTGGCTACACCTTC. V is TRBV5-1 and J is TRBJ1-2; weak D call: TRBD1 (5 bases). The CDR3 sequence is 11 residues long. Trimming left V 5 bases short and J 7 bases short, with 9 bases between. Germline loops: CDR1 SGHRS, CDR2 YFSETQ.

CDR3 in DNA: TGTGCCAGCAGCCCCCCCGGGCGTCAGACCCAGTACTTC. Protein product: CASSPPGRQTQYF. The chain uses TRBV6-5 and TRBJ2-5; D unresolved. CDR1 is MNHEY, CDR2 SVGAGI, per germline. CDR3 length equals 13 residues. Trimming took 6 bases from V and 6 from J, leaving 14 bases between them.

V is TRBV19 and J is TRBJ1-1, with D unresolved. The CDR3 has 14 residues. V lost 4 bases and J lost 4, with 13 bases in between. Per germline, CDR1 LNHDA and CDR2 SQIVND (reference sequence). CDR3 region: CASSRREEGTEAFF. CDR3 sequence (DNA): TGTGCCAGTAGTAGGAGGGAAGAAGGCACTGAAGCTTTCTTT.

The chain carries TRBV10-3 and TRBJ1-4; D may be TRBD1 (6 bases). Germline values: CDR1 ENHRY, CDR2 SYGVKD. V gave up 10 bases and J gave up 7 bases, with 16 bases separating them. The CDR3 has 13 amino acids. In DNA, the CDR3 is TGTGCCACCTCCGGGACATCCACTGAAAAACTGTTTTTT. As protein: CATSGTSTEKLFF.

The gene calls are TRBV4-1 and TRBJ2-2; no definite D call. Between the trimmed V and J ends, which lost 4 bases and 4 bases, there was a span of 13 bases. The germline V gene has CDR1 MGHRA and CDR2 YSYEKL. The CDR3 length is 15 residues. As DNA, the CDR3 is TGCGCCAGCAGCCTCGGAGATTTTGCCACCGGGGAGCTGTTTTTT. This translates into CASSLGDFATGELFF.

The chain uses TRBV9 and TRBJ1-2; the D is unclear. This CDR3 contains 13 residues. Per germline, CDR1 SGDLS and CDR2 YYNGEE. V lost 2 bases to trimming and J lost 6 bases, with 11 bases between them. CDR3 DNA sequence: TGTGCCAGCAGCGTCCCCCCTTACAATGGCTACACCTTC. It translates to CASSVPPYNGYTF.

The V gene is TRBV24-1, the J gene TRBJ2-3, with 9 bases matching TRBD2. Germline assignment: CDR1 KGHDR and CDR2 SFDVKD. V gave up 9 bases and J gave up 0 bases; unmatched junction bases: 12. This CDR3 is built from 17 residues. The CDR3 sequence: CATALNSGGASTDTQYF. CDR3 coding DNA: TGTGCCACCGCTTTGAATAGCGGGGGAGCTAGCACAGATACGCAGTATTTT.

This clone has only a few counts. The chain employs TRBV7-9 and TRBJ1-2; 8 nucleotides line up with TRBD1. This CDR3 region has 14 residues. The germline V gene has CDR1 SEHNR and CDR2 FQNEAQ (reference sequence). J was trimmed by 5 bases and V by 3 bases; bases with no gene match: 5. CDR3 sequence (DNA): TGTGCCAGCAGCTTCACAGGGGGTTCGTATGGCTACACCTTC. Translation: CASSFTGGSYGYTF.

V is TRBV5-1 and J is TRBJ1-4; no definite D call. The CDR3 spans 15 residues. In germline, CDR1 is SGHRS, CDR2 YFSETQ. The V end was cut by 0 bases, the J end by 0 bases, with 6 bases between. CDR3 region: CASSLAGTTNEKLFF. CDR3 DNA: TGCGCCAGCAGCTTGGCCGGAACAACTAATGAAAAACTGTTTTTT. The full variable domain, with the rest looked up from reference TRBV5-1 and TRBJ1-4, is KAGVTQTPRYLIKTRGQQVTLSCSPISGHRSVSWYQQTPGQGLQFLFEYFSETQRNKGNFPGRFSGRQFSNSRSEMNVSTLELGDSALYLCASSLAGTTNEKLFFGSGTQLSVL.

The chain carries TRBV6-4 and TRBJ1-1; 7 nucleotides match TRBD1. Losses at the gene ends were 3 bases for V and 4 bases for J; bases not matched to a gene: 5. Per the germline V gene, CDR1 is MRHNA and CDR2 is SNTAGT. The CDR3 sequence is 14 residues long. CDR3 loop: CASSEKGAGTEAFF. Written as DNA, the CDR3 is TGTGCCAGCAGTGAGAAGGGGGCTGGCACTGAAGCTTTCTTT.

The chain joins TRBV5-1 to TRBJ2-7; possibly TRBD1 for D (6 bases). From germline, CDR1 is SGHRS and CDR2 YFSETQ. The CDR3 consists of 13 residues. Trimming stripped 4 bases from V and 0 bases from J, with 8 bases between. CDR3 coding DNA: TGCGCCAGCAGCATACAGGGCTCCTACGAGCAGTACTTC. It encodes CASSIQGSYEQYF.

This clone occurred a few times. This sequence joins TRBV12-3 or TRBV12-4 and TRBJ1-5, with D perhaps matching TRBD1 (6 bases). The CDR3 has 13 residues. The ends were cut back, 7 bases at V and 5 bases at J, with 12 bases in the middle. DNA of the CDR3: TGTGCCAGCACATCATACAGGGATCAGCCCCAGCATTTT. Translation: CASTSYRDQPQHF.

V gene TRBV18 combines with J gene TRBJ1-1; 10 positions match TRBD1. The CDR3 runs 14 residues. Germline lookup yields CDR1 KGHSH and CDR2 LQKENI. Trimming cost V 8 bases and J 3 bases; bases outside gene matches: 6. In DNA, the CDR3 is TGTGCCAGCCTCTCGGGACAGGGGTACACTGAAGCTTTCTTT. Protein sequence: CASLSGQGYTEAFF.

The rearrangement uses TRBV30 and TRBJ2-1; D might be TRBD2 (6 bases). Trimming stripped 2 bases from V and 5 bases from J, with 16 bases between. From germline, CDR1 is GTSNPN and CDR2 SVGIG (reference sequence). The CDR3 extends over 15 amino acids. The CDR3: CAWSTRTKVDNEQFF. In DNA form, the CDR3 reads TGTGCCTGGAGTACCCGGACTAAGGTTGACAATGAGCAGTTCTTC. Variable domain in full (rest from reference TRBV30 and TRBJ2-1): SQTIHQWPATLVQPVGSPLSLECTVEGTSNPNLYWYRQAAGRGLQLLFYSVGIGQISSEVPQNLSASRPQDRQFILSSKKLLLSDSGFYLCAWSTRTKVDNEQFFGPGTRLTVL.

The gene calls are TRBV7-2 and TRBJ2-1, with TRBD2 matching 14 bases. J gave up 7 bases and V 4 bases, and 9 bases lay outside the gene matches. The V gene's germline CDR1 is SGHTA and CDR2 FQGNSA. The CDR3 has 17 amino acids. CDR3 in amino acids: CASSSRQTSGGANEQFF. CDR3 in DNA: TGTGCCAGCAGCTCCAGACAGACTAGCGGGGGGGCGAATGAGCAGTTCTTC.

This chain links TRBV5-4 with TRBJ2-6; D ambiguous. The CDR3 consists of 15 residues. Looked up from germline, CDR1 is SGHNT and CDR2 is YYREEE (reference sequence). The germline V and J ends were trimmed by 0 bases and 1 base, with 5 bases remaining between them. The CDR3 region has the DNA TGTGCCAGCAGCTTGGATCTTTCTGGGGCCAACGTCCTGACTTTC. This translates into CASSLDLSGANVLTF.

The chain uses TRBV5-1 and TRBJ1-2; the match to TRBD1 covers 7 bases. The germline CDR1 and CDR2 sequences are SGHRS and YFSETQ. The CDR3 runs 14 residues. J was trimmed by 7 bases and V by 2 bases; bases with no gene match: 8. The CDR3 sequence: CASSFGQEGSGYTF. In DNA form, the CDR3 reads TGCGCCAGCAGCTTCGGACAGGAGGGAAGTGGCTACACCTTC.

V usage is TRBV5-1 and J usage is TRBJ1-2; 9 bases are a match to TRBD1. V lost 1 base to trimming and J lost 6 bases; unmatched junction nucleotides: 1. Germline V gene data show CDR1 as SGHRS and CDR2 as YFSETQ. This CDR3 has 13 residues. The DNA of the CDR3 is TGCGCCAGCAGCTTGACAGGGGGCAATGGCTACACCTTC. Encoded protein: CASSLTGGNGYTF.